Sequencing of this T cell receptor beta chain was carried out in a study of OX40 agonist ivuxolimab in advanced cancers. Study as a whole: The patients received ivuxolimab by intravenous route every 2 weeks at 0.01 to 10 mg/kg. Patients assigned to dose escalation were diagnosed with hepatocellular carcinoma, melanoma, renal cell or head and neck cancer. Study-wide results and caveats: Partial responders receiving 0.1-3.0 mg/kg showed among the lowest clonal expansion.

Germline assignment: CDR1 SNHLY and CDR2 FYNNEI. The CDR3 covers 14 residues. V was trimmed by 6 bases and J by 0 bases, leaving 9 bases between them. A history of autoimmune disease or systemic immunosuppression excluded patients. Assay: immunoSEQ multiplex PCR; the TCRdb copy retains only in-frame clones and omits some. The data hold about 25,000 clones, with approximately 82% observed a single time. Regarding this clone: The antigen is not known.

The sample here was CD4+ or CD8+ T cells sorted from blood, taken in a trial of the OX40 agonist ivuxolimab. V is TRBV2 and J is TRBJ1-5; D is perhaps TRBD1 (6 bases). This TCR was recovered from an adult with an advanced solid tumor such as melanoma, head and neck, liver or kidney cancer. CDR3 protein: CASRTGYSNQPQHF. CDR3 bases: TGTGCCAGCAGGACAGGCTATAGCAATCAGCCCCAGCATTTT.